This T cell receptor beta chain was recorded in a study of PD-L1 blockade in urothelial cancer. Study-wide context: Each patient had 0 to 3 earlier chemotherapy regimens.

Time point denoted: pretreatment peripheral blood. The CDR3 length is 12 residues. The V gene lost 3 bases and the J gene lost 7 bases, with 9 bases spanning the gap. Germline CDR1 reads KGHSH; CDR2 reads LQKENI. Assay: immunoSEQ multiplex PCR; the TCRdb copy retains only in-frame clones and omits some. The table has 85,000 to 90,000 clones, around 85% seen once. The chain joins TRBV18 to TRBJ1-1; no reliable D call. Sequencing was performed on PBMCs, taken around atezolizumab (anti-PD-L1) treatment. The source of this sequence is a man aged 55 to 70 with urothelial cancer. This CDR3 reads CASSPSPVEAFF. The CDR3, as DNA: TGTGCCAGCTCACCTTCGCCGGTTGAAGCTTTCTTT.